These 2 T cell receptor beta chains came from one sample sequenced in a study of siplizumab effects on memory and regulatory T cells. Assay: immunoSEQ multiplex PCR; the TCRdb copy retains only in-frame clones and omits some. The sample carries some 110,000 clones, roughly 93% recorded once. Sequenced material: Tregs sorted from blood. The receptors here all came from a human donor in good health.

This chain links TRBV6-1 with TRBJ1-2; the D is unclear. CDR3 length equals 12 residues. Trimming removed 1 base from V and 8 bases from J, with 8 bases in between. Germline CDR1 is MNHNS and CDR2 is SASEGT. Here the CDR3 reads CASSEVPPGYTF. The CDR3 DNA reads TGTGCCAGCAGTGAAGTCCCACCGGGCTACACCTTC.

The chain is built from TRBV12-5 and TRBJ1-3, with D hard to call. V was clipped by 4 bases and J by 4 bases, with 11 bases between them. The CDR3 covers 14 residues. From germline, CDR1 is LGHNT and CDR2 FRNRAP. CDR3 coding DNA: TGTGCTAGTGGTTCGGCACTGGGGGGAAACACCATATATTTT. Protein sequence: CASGSALGGNTIYF.